This is a list of T cell receptor beta chains from one sample in a study of cytomegalovirus exposure and HLA in healthy donors. TCRdb's table, derived via immunoSEQ multiplex PCR, lists solely in-frame clones and lacks some. This sample contains about 160,000 clones. The sequencing input was PBMCs. The receptor set was obtained from a man aged 30 to 45 in good health and CMV-seronegative. Both conserved end residues are part of each CDR3. The order of the fields is V gene, J gene, D gene, CDR3 DNA, CDR3 protein. The D gene is left open where the match is weak.

TRBV6-6,TRBJ2-7,TRBD2,TGTGCCAGCAGGGCGGGAGGCCCCTACGAGCAGTACTTC,CASRAGGPYEQYF
TRBV5-1,TRBJ2-3,-,TGCGCCAGCAGCTTGTCTCTAAGAAGAAGCATATCAGATACGCAGTATTTT,CASSLSLRRSISDTQYF
TRBV4-3,TRBJ2-2,TRBD2,TGCGCCAGCAGCCAAGATACCCTCAGACTAGCGGCGAACACCGGGGAGCTGTTTTTT,CASSQDTLRLAANTGELFF
TRBV25-1,TRBJ1-2,-,TGTGCCAGCAGTGATTCGAGATTTTATGGCTACACCTTC,CASSDSRFYGYTF
TRBV6-6,TRBJ1-1,-,TGTGCCAGCAGTTACCCCCAGGGGCGGAACACTGAAGCTTTCTTT,CASSYPQGRNTEAFF
TRBV5-1,TRBJ2-1,-,TGCGCCAGCAGCTTGGGAGAGATCTACAATGAGCAGTTCTTC,CASSLGEIYNEQFF
TRBV16,TRBJ2-5,TRBD1,TGTGCCAGCAGCCTGCGACAGGGCCAAGAGACCCAGTACTTC,CASSLRQGQETQYF
TRBV7-2,TRBJ1-1,TRBD1,TGTGCCAGCAGCCTCCGGGACAGTGATGAAGCTTTCTTT,CASSLRDSDEAFF
TRBV4-3,TRBJ2-1,-,TGCGCCAGCAGCCAAGGATACGGCAGGCCCTCGAGCTCCTACAATGAGCAGTTCTTC,CASSQGYGRPSSSYNEQFF
TRBV9,TRBJ2-3,-,TGTGCCAGCAGCCCCCGGTGGGAGAGAAGCACAGATACGCAGTATTTT,CASSPRWERSTDTQYF
TRBV7-8,TRBJ2-7,TRBD2,TGTGCCAGCAGCGTCACTAGCGGAAAATTCTACGAGCAGTACTTC,CASSVTSGKFYEQYF
TRBV5-1,TRBJ1-1,-,TGCGCCAGCAGCTTGGGTTCAGGTAACACTGAAGCTTTCTTT,CASSLGSGNTEAFF
TRBV29-1,TRBJ2-7,TRBD2,TGCAGCGTACGAGAGGGGGGACTAGCCTACGAGCAGTACTTC,CSVREGGLAYEQYF
TRBV5-1,TRBJ2-7,TRBD1,TGCGCCAGCAGTGGGGGTTGGGACAGGGACTCATACGAGCAGTACTTC,CASSGGWDRDSYEQYF
TRBV10-3,TRBJ2-3,TRBD2,TGTGCCATCAGTGACCTGGGGGTTGCGGGAGCGGATACGCAGTATTTT,CAISDLGVAGADTQYF
TRBV28,TRBJ1-1,TRBD1,TGTGCCAGCAGCTTAATTCCGGGACAGGGGAACACTGAAGCTTTCTTT,CASSLIPGQGNTEAFF
TRBV10-1,TRBJ2-7,TRBD2,TGCGCCAGCTCCCCGGGGGGACCCGAGCAGTACTTC,CASSPGGPEQYF
TRBV6-5,TRBJ2-7,TRBD1,TGTGCCAGCAGTTACGACAGGGGGGATTCCTACGAGCAGTACTTC,CASSYDRGDSYEQYF
TRBV2,TRBJ1-5,-,TGTGCCAGCAGGGACGGTGGGGCGGGATCTCTTTATAGCAATCAGCCCCAGCATTTT,CASRDGGAGSLYSNQPQHF
TRBV5-1,TRBJ2-3,-,TGCGCCAGCAGCTCTTTGCTCTGGCAGGTAGAAACAGATACGCAGTATTTT,CASSSLLWQVETDTQYF
TRBV7-6,TRBJ2-7,TRBD1,TGTGCCAGCAGCTACGGACAGGGGCGCGAGCAGTACTTC,CASSYGQGREQYF
TRBV6-5,TRBJ2-7,TRBD1,TGTGCCAGCAGTTACGGGACAGGGGGAAGCTACGAGCAGTACTTC,CASSYGTGGSYEQYF
TRBV25-1,TRBJ1-2,-,TGTGCCAGCAGTGACGGTTTAAACTATGGCTACACCTTC,CASSDGLNYGYTF
TRBV6-5,TRBJ2-7,-,TGTGCCAGCAGTTACTTTTCGGGGGTGAGCTCCTACGAGCAGTACTTC,CASSYFSGVSSYEQYF
TRBV9,TRBJ2-7,TRBD2,TGTGCCAGCAGCGTAGCTGGCGGGAGTAACGAGCAGTACTTC,CASSVAGGSNEQYF
TRBV9,TRBJ1-2,-,TGTGCCAGCAGCGTAGTTGGAGCTTTTGGCTACACCTTC,CASSVVGAFGYTF
TRBV4-2,TRBJ2-3,-,TGTGCCAGCAGCCAGGGACTTTTCACAGATACGCAGTATTTT,CASSQGLFTDTQYF